This TCR beta chain was found in a study of blood T cell repertoires in COVID-19 (dated by TCRdb to 2018 to 2020). For the wider study: The collaborator samples originated in the United States, Italy and Spain and spanned the acute and convalescent phases of COVID-19. The material from the prospective study consisted of cDNA or gDNA derived from T cells, B-cell-depleted T cells, or PBMCs. Subjects who had been exposed to COVID-19, were actively infected with it, or had recovered from it provided the deeply sampled blood TCRbeta repertoires that made up the dataset. The repertoires were made available in a free public database intended to serve as a resource for research on the immune response to SARS-CoV-2. Samples came from the ongoing ImmuneRACE study (first 160 participants) plus 1,254 subjects from 6 global collaborators. Sample metadata almost always included a de-identified subject ID, COVID-19 status, age in years and sex. Where available, HLA class I and class II types were taken from metadata supplied by the sample provider and were not determined by assay-based typing. Overall study outcomes, separate from this receptor: The quantity of clinical and demographic metadata differed by source and by participant and was supplied without curation.

The collaborating institutions used their own protocols to collect whole blood in K2EDTA tubes. For TCRbeta analysis, collaborator samples were shipped as frozen whole blood, as isolated PBMCs, or as DNA extracted from either sample type. The immunoSEQ Assay, a bias-controlled multiplex PCR, was used to amplify TCRbeta CDR3 regions from genomic DNA. In the source study's methods: The number of nucleated cells in each sample was estimated by amplification of reference gene primers within the assay. Sequence reads were collapsed and filtered to measure the absolute abundance of every unique TCRbeta CDR3 rearrangement. For each sample, productive Simpson clonality was calculated as the square root of Simpson's diversity index over productive rearrangements. Held by TCRdb, this immuneACCESS table contains in-frame sequences only and omits some clones. Under half of the omission traces to an unresolved V gene where checked; the cause of the rest is unknown. That table furnishes V, J and clone size, whereas the DNA furnished D and trimming. This sample comprises fewer than 150,000 clones, about 75% of them detected only once. The top ten clones comprise 20% to 25% of the sample.

Notes on this clone: Its antigen remains undetermined. Base qualities are not recorded, but no much larger clone differs from it by a single base.

The junction shows trimming of 1 base on V and 7 bases on J, plus 14 bases between the germline ends. Per the germline V gene, LGHNA is the CDR1 and YSLEER is the CDR2. The CDR3 measures 16 amino acids from cysteine to phenylalanine. Only the CDR3 portion is preserved as DNA: 48 bases, with reading frame beginning at the first base. This TCR came from a man older than 75 with acute or convalescent COVID-19. The rearrangement joined TRBV4-3 to TRBJ1-6; the D gene is possibly TRBD1, with 5 bases matching. Sequenced material: peripheral blood. This receptor carries the CDR3 CASSQGSFGGNSPLHF. The nucleotide sequence is TGCGCCAGCAGCCAAGGTTCCTTCGGGGGGAATTCACCCCTCCACTTT.